One and the same sample provided the 27 T cell receptor beta chains below, sequenced in a study of blood T cell repertoires in COVID-19. Assay: immunoSEQ multiplex PCR; the TCRdb copy retains only in-frame clones and omits some. The sample holds some 150,000 clones, just over 85% seen once. Input material: peripheral blood. These receptors all stem from a woman in her sixties with acute or convalescent COVID-19.

The chain is built from TRBV7-3 and TRBJ2-1, with D possibly TRBD2 on 5 matching bases. The V gene's germline CDR1 is SGHTA and CDR2 FQGTGA. The CDR3 runs to 15 residues. The V and J ends lost 5 bases and 4 bases respectively, with 15 bases between them. The CDR3 reads CASSPEPTGYNEQFF. The CDR3 coding sequence is TGTGCCAGCAGCCCGGAGCCCACGGGGTACAATGAGCAGTTCTTC.

The gene calls are TRBV29-1 and TRBJ2-5; 15 positions agree with TRBD2. The CDR3 loop spans 14 amino acids. Germline CDR1 and CDR2: SQVTM and ANQGSEA. The V and J ends lost 6 bases and 9 bases, in that order; junction bases with no gene match: 8. CDR3 sequence (DNA): TGCAGCGTGGGACTAGCGGGGGGTCAAAAGGCCCAGTACTTC. Amino acids: CSVGLAGGQKAQYF.

The DNA for the CDR3 is TGTGCCAGCAGTGGGGGGGCCGAGCAGTACTTC. It is translated as CASSGGAEQYF. This chain joins TRBV12-3 or TRBV12-4 and TRBJ2-7, with D possibly matching TRBD2 (7 bases). V lost 5 bases to trimming and J lost 6 bases, with 8 bases between them. This CDR3 is built from 11 residues.

The chain recombines TRBV9 with TRBJ2-2; D perhaps matches TRBD2 (6 bases). Per germline, CDR1 SGDLS and CDR2 YYNGEE. Trimming removed 1 base from V and 5 bases from J, with 12 bases in between. The CDR3 extends over 15 amino acids. The CDR3: CASSVNGAGTGELFF. In DNA form, the CDR3 reads TGTGCCAGCAGCGTAAACGGCGCGGGGACCGGGGAGCTGTTTTTT. Filled out from reference TRBV9 and TRBJ2-2, the complete variable domain reads DSGVTQTPKHLITATGQRVTLRCSPRSGDLSVYWYQQSLDQGLQFLIQYYNGEERAKGNILERFSAQQFPDLHSELNLSSLELGDSALYFCASSVNGAGTGELFFGEGSRLTVL.

CDR3 in DNA: TGTGCCATCAGTCAAGATGCGGGGGAGAACTATGGCTACACCTTC. Translation gives CAISQDAGENYGYTF. The rearrangement joins TRBV10-3 to TRBJ1-2; weak D call: TRBD1 (5 bases). The CDR3 is 15 amino acids. Germline-derived CDR1 and CDR2 are ENHRY and SYGVKD. Trimming cost V 5 bases and J 2 bases, with 15 bases left between them.

The rearrangement links TRBV5-1 to TRBJ1-1; the match to TRBD1 covers 11 bases. From germline, CDR1 is SGHRS and CDR2 YFSETQ. The length of the CDR3 is 14 residues. V shed 4 bases and J 3 bases; nucleotides not matched to a gene: 2. Here the CDR3 reads CASSGDRGYTEAFF. The CDR3 DNA reads TGCGCCAGCAGCGGGGACAGGGGGTACACTGAAGCTTTCTTT.

This sequence joins TRBV28 and TRBJ2-1; D not certain. The germline V gene encodes CDR1 MDHEN and CDR2 SYDVKM. This CDR3 is built from 16 residues. Trimming cost V 3 bases and J 4 bases, with 16 bases left between them. CDR3 protein: CASSLAATPPYNEQFF. The CDR3 DNA sequence: TGTGCCAGCAGTTTGGCGGCGACCCCACCGTACAATGAGCAGTTCTTC.

The V gene is TRBV5-1, the J gene TRBJ1-5, with D possibly being TRBD1 (6 bases). This CDR3 is 14 amino acids long. V was clipped by 5 bases and J by 4 bases, with 13 bases between them. Germline assignment: CDR1 SGHRS and CDR2 YFSETQ. CDR3 in DNA: TGCGCCAGCAGGGCCGCAGGGGAGAATCAGCCCCAGCATTTT. Residues: CASRAAGENQPQHF.

This chain connects TRBV28 to TRBJ1-2; D perhaps matches TRBD1 (6 bases). The CDR3 runs to 14 residues. Trimming took 5 bases from V and 8 from J, leaving 18 bases between them. CDR1 is MDHEN, CDR2 SYDVKM, per germline. This CDR3 reads CASSPAVGGWGYTF. The CDR3 nucleotides read TGTGCCAGCAGTCCCGCGGTTGGGGGCTGGGGCTACACCTTC.

This chain links TRBV11-3 with TRBJ1-1, with D unresolved. Germline CDR1 SGHNT, CDR2 YENEEA. Deletions cut 1 base from V and 0 bases from J, with 6 bases between. This CDR3 has 14 amino acids. CDR3 sequence (DNA): TGTGCCAGCAGCTTAGGTCAATTGAACACTGAAGCTTTCTTT. Translating gives CASSLGQLNTEAFF.

J is TRBJ2-3 and V is TRBV18, with a possible D match to TRBD2 (6 bases). V was pared by 3 bases and J by 4 bases, with 20 bases between. The V gene's germline CDR1 is KGHSH and CDR2 LQKENI. The CDR3 length is 17 residues. The chain's CDR3 is CASSPLVAGGRADTQYF. DNA for the CDR3: TGTGCCAGCTCACCCCTTGTTGCCGGGGGTAGGGCAGATACGCAGTATTTT. The entire variable domain, with the rest obtained from reference TRBV18 and TRBJ2-3, is as follows: NAGVMQNPRHLVRRRGQEARLRCSPMKGHSHVYWYRQLPEEGLKFMVYLQKENIIDESGMPKERFSAEFPKEGPSILRIQQVVRGDSAAYFCASSPLVAGGRADTQYFGPGTRLTVL.

This clone came up once. The chain joins TRBV4-1 to TRBJ1-1; tentatively, D is TRBD1 (6 bases). This CDR3 spans 15 amino acids. Germline lookup yields CDR1 MGHRA and CDR2 YSYEKL. V was cut by 4 bases and J by 1 base, with 13 bases left in between. CDR3 sequence (DNA): TGCGCCAGCAGCCCTAGATCCAGGGGGAACACTGAAGCTTTCTTT. Translating it yields CASSPRSRGNTEAFF.

The chain employs TRBV7-9 and TRBJ2-1, with TRBD2 matching over 8 bases. The CDR3 length is 16 residues. V lost 5 bases, J lost 9 bases, and 15 bases stayed unmatched. Germline V lookup: CDR1 SEHNR, CDR2 FQNEAQ (reference sequence). CDR3 nucleotides: TGTGCCAGCAGCCCCCCCGGGGGGGCGGGGGCTCTTGAGCAGTTCTTC. Translating gives CASSPPGGAGALEQFF.

The chain uses TRBV2 and TRBJ2-1; 10 positions agree with TRBD2. Germline CDR1 reads SNHLY; CDR2 reads FYNNEI. The V gene end was trimmed by 2 bases and the J gene end by 8 bases; junction bases not matched to a gene: 9. This CDR3 spans 16 amino acids. CDR3 region: CASSEQLAGVFDEQFF. CDR3 DNA: TGTGCCAGCAGTGAACAGCTAGCGGGGGTTTTTGATGAGCAGTTCTTC.

This clone appeared a single time. The V and J genes are TRBV2 and TRBJ2-5, with 9 bases that match TRBD2. Per the germline V gene, CDR1 is SNHLY and CDR2 is FYNNEI. This CDR3 region has 15 residues. The J segment lost 2 bases and the V segment lost 6 bases, leaving 7 bases of the junction unmatched. The CDR3: CASRATTSGQETQYF. The CDR3 nucleotides are TGTGCCAGCAGGGCTACGACTAGCGGACAAGAGACCCAGTACTTC.

The V gene is TRBV3-1 (or the pseudogene TRBV3-2), the J gene TRBJ1-1; unclear D gene. The V gene's germline CDR1 is LGHDT and CDR2 YNNKEL (reference sequence). The CDR3 consists of 17 residues. Trimming removed 0 bases from V and 1 base from J, with 15 bases in between. The CDR3 DNA sequence: TGTGCCAGCAGCCAAGAACGCTTATACTCTGCGAACACTGAAGCTTTCTTT. Its translation is CASSQERLYSANTEAFF.

The V call is TRBV6-4, the J call TRBJ1-2; TRBD1 aligns across 7 bases. Trimming took 5 bases from V and 3 from J; bases not matched to a gene: 6. Germline CDR1 and CDR2: MRHNA and SNTAGT. CDR3 size: 14 residues. The CDR3 here is CASSRTGRDYGYTF. In nucleotides, the CDR3 is TGTGCCAGCAGTAGGACAGGCCGGGACTATGGCTACACCTTC.

This clone was counted only a few times. This chain uses TRBV27 with TRBJ1-2, with 7 bases aligning to TRBD1. Germline assignment: CDR1 MNHEY and CDR2 SMNVEV (reference sequence). The CDR3 covers 14 residues. Trimming took 4 bases from V and 8 from J; bases not matched to a gene: 10. CDR3 region: CASSSRQGSFGYTF. CDR3 bases: TGTGCCAGCAGTTCTAGACAGGGATCTTTCGGCTACACCTTC.

This sequence joins TRBV6-2 or TRBV6-3 and TRBJ2-5, with D possibly matching TRBD1 (6 bases). The CDR3 is 12 residues long. Trimming cost V 5 bases and J 5 bases, with 9 bases left between them. The germline V gene encodes CDR1 MNHEY and CDR2 SVGEGT. CDR3 sequence: CASSARGETQYF. CDR3 in DNA: TGTGCCAGCAGTGCGAGGGGGGAGACCCAGTACTTC.

CDR3 coding DNA: TGTGCCTGGAGTCCGGGGGACCTCGGAGGGGCTTTCTTT. This sequence encodes CAWSPGDLGGAFF. The chain links TRBV30 to TRBJ1-1, with a weak D call TRBD1 (5 bases). Germline values: CDR1 GTSNPN, CDR2 SVGIG (reference sequence). The CDR3 has 13 amino acids. V was pared by 2 bases and J by 11 bases, with 18 bases between. Looking up the rest from reference TRBV30 and TRBJ1-1 gives the full variable domain: SQTIHQWPATLVQPVGSPLSLECTVEGTSNPNLYWYRQAAGRGLQLLFYSVGIGQISSEVPQNLSASRPQDRQFILSSKKLLLSDSGFYLCAWSPGDLGGAFFGQGTRLTVV.

This clone has only a few counts. The chain is built from TRBV19 and TRBJ1-1; D not certain. This CDR3 has 8 amino acids. The ends were cut back, 11 bases at V and 6 bases at J, with 4 bases in the middle. Germline V gene lookup returns CDR1 LNHDA and CDR2 SQIVND (reference sequence). CDR3 nucleotide sequence: TGTGCCCGTTCTGAAGCTTTCTTT. Translated: CARSEAFF.

This chain joins TRBV7-9 and TRBJ1-6; no clear D. CDR1 SEHNR and CDR2 FQNEAQ come from the germline V gene (reference sequence). There are 14 residues in the CDR3. Trimming stripped 6 bases from V and 3 bases from J, with 9 bases between. For the CDR3, the DNA is TGTGCCAGCAGACAGCCAGACTATAATTCACCCCTCCACTTT. Translation gives CASRQPDYNSPLHF.

About this clone: In the same sample, other DNA sequences code for this CDR3. The rearrangement links TRBV6-5 to TRBJ1-2; 9 nucleotides line up with TRBD1. CDR1 MNHEY and CDR2 SVGAGI come from the germline V gene. This CDR3 is built from 14 residues. After removal of 8 bases from V and 4 bases from J, the junction contained 8 bases not matched to a gene. The CDR3 nucleotides read TGTGCCAGCGGGAACAGGGGGCAACTCTATGGCTACACCTTC. This gives the protein CASGNRGQLYGYTF.

V and J are TRBV28 and TRBJ1-1; D is ambiguous. From germline, CDR1 is MDHEN and CDR2 SYDVKM. The CDR3 is 11 amino acids. CDR3 protein: CVVRLNTEAFF. The CDR3 bases are TGTGTTGTGAGGCTGAACACTGAAGCTTTCTTT.

This clone was observed a single time. This chain uses TRBV7-8 with TRBJ2-7; TRBD1 agrees at 9 bases. The CDR3 totals 19 residues. In germline, CDR1 is SGHVS, CDR2 FQNEAQ. The ends lost 2 bases at V and 1 base at J; junction bases unmatched: 15. Here the CDR3 reads CASSLFWAPGQGLSYEQYF. The CDR3 nucleotides are TGTGCCAGCAGCTTATTTTGGGCCCCGGGACAGGGACTATCCTACGAGCAGTACTTC.

The chain uses TRBV5-6 and TRBJ1-5; TRBD1 aligns across 8 bases. CDR3 size: 15 residues. Germline-derived CDR1 and CDR2 are SGHDT and YYEEEE. V gave up 3 bases and J gave up 1 base; unmatched junction bases: 3. The CDR3 DNA sequence: TGTGCCAGCAGCTCCGGACAGGGAAGCAATCAGCCCCAGCATTTT. It yields the protein CASSSGQGSNQPQHF.

The CDR3 bases are TGTGCCAGCACCCGCCTAGGGACAGAGCAAGAGACCCAGTACTTC. It yields the protein CASTRLGTEQETQYF. The gene calls are TRBV27 and TRBJ2-5, with 7 bases identical to TRBD1. There are 15 residues in the CDR3. The ends lost 7 bases at V and 2 bases at J; junction bases unmatched: 10. CDR1 MNHEY and CDR2 SMNVEV come from the germline V gene (reference sequence).